The 9 T cell receptor beta chains in this list originate from one sample, sequenced in a study of T cell responses to AZD1222 COVID-19 vaccine. Data came from immunoSEQ multiplex PCR; TCRdb stores just in-frame clones and leaves some out. The table lists over 150,000 clones, roughly nine tenths of them singletons. Material: peripheral blood, obtained 28 days after the second AZD1222 dose. These TCRs come from an adult who received the AZD1222 COVID-19 vaccine.

Only a few counts were recorded for this clone. The chain employs TRBV4-1 and TRBJ2-7; 10 bases line up with TRBD1. Trimming took 8 bases from V and 5 from J; bases not matched to a gene: 12. Germline V gene data show CDR1 as MGHRA and CDR2 as YSYEKL. The CDR3 is 15 amino acids. The CDR3: CASREYRDRGHEQYF. For the CDR3, the DNA is TGCGCCAGCCGCGAGTACCGGGACAGGGGCCACGAGCAGTACTTC.

The V call is TRBV5-1, the J call TRBJ1-2; unclear D gene. The germline V gene encodes CDR1 SGHRS and CDR2 YFSETQ. Deletions cut 5 bases from V and 7 bases from J, with 15 bases between. This CDR3 spans 13 amino acids. The DNA for the CDR3 is TGCGCCAGCAGAAGACACCAGGAGATTGGCTACACCTTC. Residues: CASRRHQEIGYTF.

The chain has TRBV7-3 and TRBJ2-1; D perhaps matches TRBD2 (6 bases). The CDR3 extends over 15 amino acids. Germline CDR1 reads SGHTA; CDR2 reads FQGTGA. The V gene lost 2 bases and the J gene lost 6 bases, with 14 bases spanning the gap. The CDR3 bases are TGTGCCAGCAGCTTATACGGGGTTAGCGGCAATGAGCAGTTCTTC. Translating gives CASSLYGVSGNEQFF.

This rearrangement joins TRBV11-3 to TRBJ2-1; D is possibly TRBD2 (5 bases). V was shortened by 5 bases and J by 0 bases, with 20 bases between the two germline ends. Germline CDR1 reads SGHNT; CDR2 reads YENEEA. This CDR3 spans 18 amino acids. CDR3 sequence: CASSGWEWEFSSYNEQFF. In DNA form, the CDR3 reads TGTGCCAGCAGCGGGTGGGAGTGGGAGTTTAGCTCCTACAATGAGCAGTTCTTC.

The chain is built from TRBV10-2 and TRBJ1-2; TRBD1 might be the D (6 bases). From germline, CDR1 is WSHSY and CDR2 SAAADI. V lost 7 bases and J 8 bases, leaving 20 bases between the germline ends. This CDR3 region has 14 residues. CDR3 in DNA: TGCGCCAGCACCGCTGGCAGGGGTCATGAAGGCTACACCTTC. It encodes CASTAGRGHEGYTF.

The rearrangement joins TRBV12-3 or TRBV12-4 to TRBJ1-1; D is unresolved. V was clipped by 5 bases and J by 5 bases, with 6 bases between them. The CDR3 loop spans 11 amino acids. CDR3 DNA: TGTGCCAGCAGTATGATTACTGAAGCTTTCTTT. Its translation: CASSMITEAFF.

CDR3 protein: CASRLSGTGELFF. In DNA, the CDR3 is TGTGCCAGCAGACTTAGCGGCACCGGGGAGCTGTTTTTT. V and J are TRBV7-3 and TRBJ2-2, with D perhaps matching TRBD2 (6 bases). Germline CDR1 reads SGHTA; CDR2 reads FQGTGA. Trimming shortened V by 6 bases and J by 4 bases, and 9 bases separated the two germline ends. The length of the CDR3 is 13 residues. The full variable domain, rest sourced from reference TRBV7-3 and TRBJ2-2, is GAGVSQTPSNKVTEKGKYVELRCDPISGHTALYWYRQSLGQGPEFLIYFQGTGAADDSGLPNDRFFAVRPEGSVSTLKIQRTERGDSAVYLCASRLSGTGELFFGEGSRLTVL.

The gene calls are TRBV18 and TRBJ1-1; D is ambiguous. This CDR3 has 15 amino acids. CDR1 KGHSH and CDR2 LQKENI come from the germline V gene. Deletions cut 6 bases from V and 0 bases from J, with 14 bases between. In nucleotides, the CDR3 is TGTGCCAGCTCCGCGTCCCCAGGTTTGAACACTGAAGCTTTCTTT. It codes for CASSASPGLNTEAFF.

The chain uses TRBV4-2 and TRBJ2-3; 11 bases are shared with TRBD2. This CDR3 is 17 amino acids long. Germline-derived CDR1 and CDR2 are LGHNA and YNFKEQ. V lost 2 bases to trimming and J lost 10 bases; unmatched junction nucleotides: 14. This chain's CDR3 is CASSQTPTSGGSGAQYF. DNA for the CDR3: TGTGCCAGCAGCCAAACCCCCACTAGCGGGGGCTCGGGGGCGCAGTATTTT.